Below are 26 T cell receptor beta chains sequenced from a single sample in a study of shared clonotypes between healthy human individuals. Naive CD8 cells lacked CD45RO, underwent positive selection for CCR7 and left out terminally differentiated effector memory CD45RA+ cells. Assay used: immunoSEQ multiplex PCR; TCRdb lists only in-frame clones, some missing. This table has about 2.2 million clones, approximately 94% appearing once. The specimen sequenced was naive CD8+ T cells from PBMCs. The receptors stem from a man between 18 and 29 years old in good health. Some clones in this sample may be carry-over from other donors' samples.

The chain links TRBV30 to TRBJ1-3; possibly TRBD1 for D (5 bases). The germline gives CDR1 GTSNPN, CDR2 SVGIG (reference sequence). V was trimmed by 2 bases and J by 2 bases, leaving 16 bases between them. The CDR3 runs to 16 residues. As DNA, the CDR3 is TGTGCCTGGAGTCATGTCAGGGTATCTCCTGGAAACACCATATATTTT. Protein product: CAWSHVRVSPGNTIYF.

The chain combines TRBV7-9 with TRBJ2-1, with 7 bases that match TRBD1. Germline CDR1 SEHNR, CDR2 FQNEAQ (reference sequence). V lost 5 bases to trimming and J lost 4 bases; unmatched junction nucleotides: 5. The CDR3 has 14 residues. The CDR3 is CASSPGQPYNEQFF. The CDR3 DNA reads TGTGCCAGCAGCCCGGGACAGCCTTACAATGAGCAGTTCTTC.

The rearrangement uses TRBV27 and TRBJ2-7, with TRBD2 matching over 12 bases. The CDR3 is made up of 17 amino acids. V dropped 3 bases and J dropped 5; count of bases not matched to a gene: 11. Germline assignment: CDR1 MNHEY and CDR2 SMNVEV (reference sequence). The CDR3 loop reads CASSFGGLAGPRNEQYF. CDR3 coding DNA: TGTGCCAGCAGTTTTGGTGGACTAGCGGGGCCTCGGAACGAGCAGTACTTC.

The V call is TRBV7-9, the J call TRBJ2-1, with D tentatively TRBD2 (6 bases). There are 13 residues in the CDR3. CDR1 and CDR2 from the germline V gene are SEHNR and FQNEAQ (reference sequence). Between the trimmed V and J ends, which lost 4 bases and 6 bases, there was a span of 10 bases. CDR3 protein: CASSSEGLNEQFF. Here the CDR3 DNA reads TGTGCCAGCAGCTCGGAGGGCCTCAATGAGCAGTTCTTC.

The rearrangement uses TRBV28 and TRBJ2-7, with 8 bases aligning to TRBD1. Germline V CDR1 and CDR2: MDHEN, SYDVKM. J lost 3 bases, V lost 5 bases, and 3 bases had no gene match. This CDR3 region has 13 residues. The CDR3 here is CASSTGTGYEQYF. The CDR3 DNA sequence: TGTGCCAGCAGTACCGGGACAGGCTACGAGCAGTACTTC.

This rearrangement joins TRBV27 to TRBJ2-7; D remains ambiguous. Germline CDR1 and CDR2: MNHEY and SMNVEV (reference sequence). V was clipped by 3 bases and J by 5 bases, with 14 bases between them. The CDR3 loop spans 14 amino acids. Here the CDR3 reads CASSFSRVLDEQYF. CDR3 sequence (DNA): TGTGCCAGCAGTTTCTCAAGGGTTTTAGACGAGCAGTACTTC.

J is TRBJ1-1 and V is TRBV25-1; D is perhaps TRBD1 (5 bases). Germline V lookup: CDR1 MGHDK, CDR2 SYGVNS. This CDR3 region has 11 residues. V was trimmed by 8 bases and J by 5 bases, leaving 9 bases between them. The chain's CDR3 is CASGRGTEAFF. DNA for the CDR3: TGTGCCAGCGGTAGGGGAACTGAAGCTTTCTTT.

The CDR3: CSVNGGSYNEQFF. CDR3 bases: TGCAGCGTTAACGGAGGGTCCTACAATGAGCAGTTCTTC. The rearrangement uses TRBV29-1 and TRBJ2-1; TRBD2 might be the D (6 bases). The germline V gene has CDR1 SQVTM and CDR2 ANQGSEA. Trimming stripped 5 bases from V and 1 base from J, with 9 bases between. The CDR3 runs 13 residues.

This clone occurred a few times. The chain couples TRBV5-4 to TRBJ1-1; perhaps TRBD1 as D (6 bases). The CDR3 sequence is 12 residues long. Germline-derived CDR1 and CDR2 are SGHNT and YYREEE (reference sequence). Between the trimmed V and J ends, which lost 4 bases and 5 bases, there was a span of 9 bases. DNA for the CDR3: TGTGCCAGCAGCGCGAGGGGGACTGAAGCTTTCTTT. As protein: CASSARGTEAFF.

The chain joins TRBV7-9 to TRBJ1-2, with TRBD1 as a possible D gene (6 bases). The V gene lost 5 bases and the J gene lost 5 bases, with 15 bases spanning the gap. The CDR3 loop spans 14 amino acids. Germline CDR1 reads SEHNR; CDR2 reads FQNEAQ (reference sequence). Here the CDR3 DNA reads TGTGCCAGCAGCCTCAGGGGACCCATGTATGGCTACACCTTC. Its translation: CASSLRGPMYGYTF.

This clone was observed a few times. This chain links TRBV5-1 with TRBJ1-1, with 7 bases fitting TRBD1. Germline lookup yields CDR1 SGHRS and CDR2 YFSETQ. The V segment lost 2 bases and the J segment 3 bases; nucleotides outside the gene matches: 1. The CDR3 sequence is 13 residues long. The CDR3 loop is CASSFTGDTEAFF. In DNA form, the CDR3 reads TGCGCCAGCAGCTTCACAGGGGACACTGAAGCTTTCTTT.

This sequence joins TRBV20-1 and TRBJ1-2; D is possibly TRBD1 (6 bases). The CDR3 sequence is 11 residues long. V was cut by 6 bases and J by 6 bases, with 11 bases left in between. Looked up from germline, CDR1 is DFQATT and CDR2 is SNEGSKA (reference sequence). CDR3 DNA sequence: TGCAGTGCCGACCCAGGGGATGGCTACACCTTC. Its protein is CSADPGDGYTF.

Notes on this clone: Other DNA sequences from this sample encode an identical CDR3 as well. The chain couples TRBV4-1 to TRBJ1-1; 9 positions agree with TRBD1. Germline CDR1 MGHRA, CDR2 YSYEKL. CDR3 length equals 16 residues. The ends lost 3 bases at V and 2 bases at J; junction bases unmatched: 7. The CDR3, as DNA: TGCGCCAGCAGCCAGCCGGGACAGGGACTAAACACTGAAGCTTTCTTT. Protein sequence: CASSQPGQGLNTEAFF.

The chain carries TRBV11-2 and TRBJ2-1; the D is unclear. V was pared by 10 bases and J by 5 bases, with 9 bases between. CDR1 SGHAT and CDR2 FQNNGV come from the germline V gene. This CDR3 is 11 amino acids long. The CDR3 DNA reads TGTGCCAAGGACGGACACAATGAGCAGTTCTTC. It translates to CAKDGHNEQFF.

This chain links TRBV27 with TRBJ2-1; 13 nucleotides match TRBD2. The CDR3 has 16 amino acids. Looked up from germline, CDR1 is MNHEY and CDR2 is SMNVEV (reference sequence). V lost 6 bases and J lost 8; bases outside the gene matches: 10. CDR3 sequence (DNA): TGTGCCAGCAGCCTGAGGACTAGCGGGGGTACGGATGAGCAGTTCTTC. This translates into CASSLRTSGGTDEQFF.

With respect to this clone: The same CDR3 can be traced to other DNA sequences in this sample. CDR3 protein: CASSSRTGSTDTQYF. DNA for the CDR3: TGTGCCAGCAGCTCGAGGACAGGGAGCACAGATACGCAGTATTTT. The chain has TRBV7-9 and TRBJ2-3; 8 nucleotides line up with TRBD1. This CDR3 comprises 15 residues. Germline CDR1 is SEHNR and CDR2 is FQNEAQ (reference sequence). J gave up 0 bases and V 4 bases, and 3 bases lay outside the gene matches.

This chain connects TRBV9 to TRBJ2-3; D remains ambiguous. Trimming stripped 3 bases from V and 0 bases from J, with 11 bases between. CDR1 and CDR2 from the germline V gene are SGDLS and YYNGEE. This CDR3 has 15 residues. CDR3 bases: TGTGCCAGCAGCGCCTCGACCTGGAGCACAGATACGCAGTATTTT. This codes for CASSASTWSTDTQYF.

V usage is TRBV19 and J usage is TRBJ2-7, with TRBD2 matching 8 bases. Germline assignment: CDR1 LNHDA and CDR2 SQIVND (reference sequence). V lost 1 base to trimming and J lost 5 bases; unmatched junction nucleotides: 13. CDR3 length: 17 residues. CDR3 loop: CASSIGVLGGRPNEQYF. The CDR3 DNA reads as TGTGCCAGTAGTATAGGGGTTTTGGGCGGGAGGCCCAACGAGCAGTACTTC. Supplemented by reference TRBV19 and TRBJ2-7, the full variable domain reads DGGITQSPKYLFRKEGQNVTLSCEQNLNHDAMYWYRQDPGQGLRLIYYSQIVNDFQKGDIAEGYSVSREKKESFPLTVTSAQKNPTAFYLCASSIGVLGGRPNEQYFGPGTRLTVT.

This chain links TRBV2 with TRBJ2-1; D gene unclear. This CDR3 has 12 amino acids. CDR1 is SNHLY, CDR2 FYNNEI, per germline. Trimming pared 6 bases from V and 6 bases from J, leaving 9 bases between. Written as DNA, the CDR3 is TGTGCCAGCAGAAAACTCGTCAATGAGCAGTTCTTC. Its translation: CASRKLVNEQFF. The full variable domain, in which reference TRBV2 and TRBJ2-1 provide the parts outside the CDR3, is EPEVTQTPSHQVTQMGQEVILRCVPISNHLYFYWYRQILGQKVEFLVSFYNNEISEKSEIFDDQFSVERPDGSNFTLKIRSTKLEDSAMYFCASRKLVNEQFFGPGTRLTVL.

The chain joins TRBV28 to TRBJ2-5; the D gene is possibly TRBD1 (5 bases). This CDR3 has 15 residues. With 6 bases removed from V and 2 bases from J, the gap between germline ends came to 16 bases. CDR1 is MDHEN, CDR2 SYDVKM, per germline. CDR3 sequence reads: CASRPNRQFQETQYF. DNA for the CDR3: TGTGCCAGCAGGCCTAACAGACAGTTTCAAGAGACCCAGTACTTC.

This clone has just one count. The chain links TRBV5-1 to TRBJ1-2; no clear D. V shed 1 base and J shed 4 bases, with 17 bases lying between them. Germline V lookup: CDR1 SGHRS, CDR2 YFSETQ. The CDR3 sequence is 16 residues long. This CDR3 reads CASSLSSSQALYGYTF. CDR3 DNA: TGCGCCAGCAGCTTGTCATCCAGTCAGGCGCTCTATGGCTACACCTTC.

This chain links TRBV7-9 with TRBJ2-7, with D possibly being TRBD1 or TRBD2 (7 bases each). CDR1 is SEHNR and CDR2 is FQNEAQ in the germline V gene (reference sequence). V was trimmed by 5 bases and J by 2 bases, leaving 19 bases between them. The CDR3 is 16 residues long. In nucleotides, the CDR3 is TGTGCCAGCAGCGGCCAGGGGGGGCAGGCCCCCTACGAGCAGTACTTC. Translated, it gives CASSGQGGQAPYEQYF.

V is TRBV19 and J is TRBJ1-3, with no clear D. CDR3 length equals 12 residues. The germline V gene has CDR1 LNHDA and CDR2 SQIVND (reference sequence). The CDR3: CVIQGSGNTIYF. As DNA, the CDR3 is TGTGTTATACAAGGCTCTGGAAACACCATATATTTT.

The chain has TRBV10-3 and TRBJ2-2; the D gene could be TRBD1 or TRBD2 (7 bases each). V lost 8 bases, J lost 6 bases, and 22 bases lay in between. The CDR3 sequence is 16 residues long. CDR1 is ENHRY and CDR2 is SYGVKD in the germline V gene. The DNA of the CDR3 is TGTGCCATCTTCGGCGGCAGGGGGACTACTCCCGGGGAGCTGTTTTTT. It translates to CAIFGGRGTTPGELFF.

CDR3 sequence reads: CASSLIAGRETQYF. The CDR3 region has the DNA TGTGCCAGCAGTCTCATAGCGGGAAGGGAGACCCAGTACTTC. The gene calls are TRBV28 and TRBJ2-5; 8 bases fit TRBD2. The CDR3 length is 14 residues. With V trimmed by 5 bases and J by 5 bases, 7 bases remained unmatched. Germline-derived CDR1 and CDR2 are MDHEN and SYDVKM. Full variable domain (outside the CDR3, taken from reference TRBV28 and TRBJ2-5): DVKVTQSSRYLVKRTGEKVFLECVQDMDHENMFWYRQDPGLGLRLIYFSYDVKMKEKGDIPEGYSVSREKKERFSLILESASTNQTSMYLCASSLIAGRETQYFGPGTRLLVL.

The chain carries TRBV11-2 and TRBJ2-7; 7 bases agree with TRBD2. V dropped 8 bases and J dropped 1; count of bases not matched to a gene: 11. This CDR3 is 15 amino acids long. Germline V gene data show CDR1 as SGHAT and CDR2 as FQNNGV. This CDR3 is CASSLGGEKSYEQYF. Here the CDR3 DNA reads TGTGCCAGCTCCCTGGGGGGGGAGAAGTCCTACGAGCAGTACTTC.